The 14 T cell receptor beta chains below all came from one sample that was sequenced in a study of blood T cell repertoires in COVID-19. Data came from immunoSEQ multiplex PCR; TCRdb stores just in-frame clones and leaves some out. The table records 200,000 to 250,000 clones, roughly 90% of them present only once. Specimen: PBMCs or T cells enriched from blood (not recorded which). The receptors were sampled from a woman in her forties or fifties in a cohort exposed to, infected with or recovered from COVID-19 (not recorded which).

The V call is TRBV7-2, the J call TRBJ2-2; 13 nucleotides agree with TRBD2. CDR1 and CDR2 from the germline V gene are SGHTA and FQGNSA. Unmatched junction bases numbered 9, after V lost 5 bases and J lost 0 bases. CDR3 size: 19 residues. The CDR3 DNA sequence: TGTGCCAGCAGCCTCCTAACCGGGACTAGCGGGACGAACACCGGGGAGCTGTTTTTT. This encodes CASSLLTGTSGTNTGELFF.

The CDR3: CASSPYLSGSGNTIYF. CDR3 sequence (DNA): TGTGCCAGCAGCCCGTATTTGTCAGGGTCTGGAAACACCATATATTTT. The chain recombines TRBV3-1 (or the pseudogene TRBV3-2) with TRBJ1-3; D possibly corresponds to TRBD1 (5 bases). Trimming shortened V by 4 bases and J by 1 base, and 14 bases separated the two germline ends. The CDR3 totals 16 residues. Germline V gives CDR1 LGHDT, CDR2 YNNKEL (reference sequence).

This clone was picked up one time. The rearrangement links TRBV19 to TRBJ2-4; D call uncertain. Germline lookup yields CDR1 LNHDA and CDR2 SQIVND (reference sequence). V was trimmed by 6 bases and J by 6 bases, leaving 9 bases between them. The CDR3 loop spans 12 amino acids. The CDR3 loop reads CASRSRLNIQYF. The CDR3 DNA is TGTGCCAGTAGGTCCAGGTTAAACATTCAGTACTTC.

The CDR3 loop reads CASSPYRGGGKLFF. CDR3 coding DNA: TGTGCCAGCAGCCCTTACAGGGGGGGTGGAAAACTGTTTTTT. V gene TRBV3-1 (or the pseudogene TRBV3-2) combines with J gene TRBJ1-4, with 8 bases fitting TRBD1. The CDR3 loop spans 14 amino acids. The V gene's germline CDR1 is LGHDT and CDR2 YNNKEL (reference sequence). The ends lost 4 bases at V and 10 bases at J; junction bases unmatched: 8.

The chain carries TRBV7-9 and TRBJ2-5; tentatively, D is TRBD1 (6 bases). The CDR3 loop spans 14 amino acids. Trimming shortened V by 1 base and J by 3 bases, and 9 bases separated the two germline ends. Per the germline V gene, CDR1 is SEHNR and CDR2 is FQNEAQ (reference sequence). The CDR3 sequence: CASSLVTGKETQYF. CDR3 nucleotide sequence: TGTGCCAGCAGCTTAGTAACAGGGAAAGAGACCCAGTACTTC.

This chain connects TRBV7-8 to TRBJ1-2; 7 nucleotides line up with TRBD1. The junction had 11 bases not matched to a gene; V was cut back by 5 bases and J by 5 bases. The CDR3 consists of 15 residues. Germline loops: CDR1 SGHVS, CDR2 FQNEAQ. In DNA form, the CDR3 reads TGTGCCAGCAGCCCCGACAGGGCGCCACCGTATGGCTACACCTTC. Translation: CASSPDRAPPYGYTF.

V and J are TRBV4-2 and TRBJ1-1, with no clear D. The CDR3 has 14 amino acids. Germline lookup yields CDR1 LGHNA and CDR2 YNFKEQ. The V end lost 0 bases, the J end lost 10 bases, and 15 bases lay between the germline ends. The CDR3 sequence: CASSQDLSQFGAFF. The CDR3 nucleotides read TGTGCCAGCAGCCAAGATCTGTCCCAGTTTGGAGCTTTCTTT.

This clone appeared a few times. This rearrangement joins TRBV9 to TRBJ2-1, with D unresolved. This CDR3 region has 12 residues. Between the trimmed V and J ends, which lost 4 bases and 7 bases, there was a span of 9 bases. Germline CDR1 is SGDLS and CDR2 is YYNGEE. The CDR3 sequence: CASSPRVNEQFF. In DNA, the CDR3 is TGTGCCAGCAGCCCCCGGGTTAATGAGCAGTTCTTC.

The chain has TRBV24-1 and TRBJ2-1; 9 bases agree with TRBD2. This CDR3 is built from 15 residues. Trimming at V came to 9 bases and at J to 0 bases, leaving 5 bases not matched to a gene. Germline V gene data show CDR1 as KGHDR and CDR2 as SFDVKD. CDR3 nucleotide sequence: TGTGCCACCGCCGGGACTAGCTCCTCCTACAATGAGCAGTTCTTC. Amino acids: CATAGTSSSYNEQFF.

CDR3 nucleotides: TGTGCCAGCAGTTTATTGGGCCAGGGGGGCGGACAGCCCCAGCATTTT. Its protein product is CASSLLGQGGGQPQHF. The chain combines TRBV28 with TRBJ1-5; 7 bases fit TRBD1. The CDR3 contains 16 residues. CDR1 and CDR2 (germline): MDHEN, SYDVKM. The V gene end was trimmed by 1 base and the J gene end by 7 bases; junction bases not matched to a gene: 10.

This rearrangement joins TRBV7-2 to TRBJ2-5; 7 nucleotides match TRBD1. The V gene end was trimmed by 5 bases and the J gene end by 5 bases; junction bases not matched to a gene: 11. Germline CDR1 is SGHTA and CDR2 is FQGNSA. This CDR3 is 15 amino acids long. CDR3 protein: CASSARQGYWETQYF. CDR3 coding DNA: TGTGCCAGCAGCGCACGACAGGGATATTGGGAGACCCAGTACTTC. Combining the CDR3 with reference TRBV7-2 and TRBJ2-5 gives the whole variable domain GAGVSQSPSNKVTEKGKDVELRCDPISGHTALYWYRQSLGQGLEFLIYFQGNSAPDKSGLPSDRFSAERTGGSVSTLTIQRTQQEDSAVYLCASSARQGYWETQYFGPGTRLLVL.

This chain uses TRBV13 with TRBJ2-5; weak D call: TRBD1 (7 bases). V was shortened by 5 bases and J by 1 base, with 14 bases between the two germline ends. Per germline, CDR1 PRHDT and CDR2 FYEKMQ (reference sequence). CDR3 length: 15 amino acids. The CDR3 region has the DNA TGTGCCAGCAGCCTCCAGGGGGGTATCCAAGAGACCCAGTACTTC. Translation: CASSLQGGIQETQYF.

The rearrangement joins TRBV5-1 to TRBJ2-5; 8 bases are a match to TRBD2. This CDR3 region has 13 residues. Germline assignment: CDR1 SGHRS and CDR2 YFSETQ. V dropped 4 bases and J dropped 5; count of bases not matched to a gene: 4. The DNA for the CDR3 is TGCGCCAGCAGCCAGGGACTAGGGGAGACCCAGTACTTC. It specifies CASSQGLGETQYF. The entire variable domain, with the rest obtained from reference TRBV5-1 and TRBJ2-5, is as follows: KAGVTQTPRYLIKTRGQQVTLSCSPISGHRSVSWYQQTPGQGLQFLFEYFSETQRNKGNFPGRFSGRQFSNSRSEMNVSTLELGDSALYLCASSQGLGETQYFGPGTRLLVL.

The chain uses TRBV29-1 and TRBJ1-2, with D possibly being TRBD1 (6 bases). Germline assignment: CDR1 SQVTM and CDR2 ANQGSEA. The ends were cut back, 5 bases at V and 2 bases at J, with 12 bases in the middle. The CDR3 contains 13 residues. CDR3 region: CSVTGLSNYGYTF. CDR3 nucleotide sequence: TGCAGCGTTACAGGGTTATCGAACTATGGCTACACCTTC.